Shown below are 32 T cell receptor beta chains from a single sample sequenced in a study of blood T cell repertoires in COVID-19. The assay was immunoSEQ multiplex PCR, and TCRdb's table has in-frame clones only and misses some. The table includes some 120,000 clones, 90% detected once. The sequenced sample was peripheral blood. These receptors were collected from a man aged 55 to 70 with COVID-19, enrolled during active disease.

The chain uses TRBV30 and TRBJ1-2, with TRBD1 identical over 9 bases. Unmatched junction bases numbered 5, after V lost 0 bases and J lost 6 bases. The germline gives CDR1 GTSNPN, CDR2 SVGIG (reference sequence). The CDR3 consists of 14 residues. The DNA for the CDR3 is TGTGCCTGGAGTGTACGGGACAGGGCGCATGGCTACACCTTC. Its translation is CAWSVRDRAHGYTF.

The chain carries TRBV7-9 and TRBJ2-3, with 7 bases aligning to TRBD2. CDR1 is SEHNR and CDR2 is FQNEAQ in the germline V gene (reference sequence). J was trimmed by 0 bases and V by 4 bases; bases with no gene match: 4. The CDR3 is made up of 15 amino acids. Here the CDR3 DNA reads TGTGCCAGCAGCTCTAGCGGCAGGAGCACAGATACGCAGTATTTT. Translation gives CASSSSGRSTDTQYF.

The chain employs TRBV29-1 and TRBJ2-3; 7 positions agree with TRBD2. Germline CDR1 and CDR2: SQVTM and ANQGSEA. The CDR3 consists of 14 residues. After removal of 5 bases from V and 3 bases from J, the junction contained 8 bases not matched to a gene. Here the CDR3 reads CSVSQGGWTDTQYF. In DNA, the CDR3 is TGCAGCGTTTCCCAGGGAGGGTGGACAGATACGCAGTATTTT.

The V call is TRBV2, the J call TRBJ2-2; D might be TRBD1 (6 bases). This CDR3 contains 14 residues. Trimming cost V 6 bases and J 1 base, with 9 bases left between them. Per the germline V gene, CDR1 is SNHLY and CDR2 is FYNNEI. The CDR3 sequence is CASSRGQNTGELFF. The CDR3 DNA reads TGTGCCAGCAGCAGGGGTCAGAACACCGGGGAGCTGTTTTTT.

This clone was seen a handful of times. This chain joins TRBV11-2 and TRBJ2-7; possibly TRBD2 for D (5 bases). V gave up 5 bases and J gave up 0 bases, with 11 bases separating them. The germline V gene has CDR1 SGHAT and CDR2 FQNNGV. The CDR3 consists of 14 residues. This CDR3 reads CASSPSHLSYEQYF. In nucleotides, the CDR3 is TGTGCCAGCAGCCCTAGCCATCTCTCCTACGAGCAGTACTTC. The full variable domain, with the rest looked up from reference TRBV11-2 and TRBJ2-7, is EAGVAQSPRYKIIEKRQSVAFWCNPISGHATLYWYQQILGQGPKLLIQFQNNGVVDDSQLPKDRFSAERLKGVDSTLKIQPAKLEDSAVYLCASSPSHLSYEQYFGPGTRLTVT.

The genes are TRBV29-1 and TRBJ2-1, with D possibly being TRBD2 (6 bases). The V end was cut by 6 bases, the J end by 7 bases, with 25 bases between. CDR3 length: 16 residues. Germline assignment: CDR1 SQVTM and CDR2 ANQGSEA. CDR3 coding DNA: TGCAGCGTCGAGGACTATTTCCAGTCTATACGGAATGAGCAGTTCTTC. Its protein is CSVEDYFQSIRNEQFF.

This chain links TRBV6-1 with TRBJ1-1; a weak D match, TRBD1 (5 bases). With 3 bases removed from V and 4 bases from J, the gap between germline ends came to 12 bases. Germline V gives CDR1 MNHNS, CDR2 SASEGT. The CDR3 consists of 14 residues. CDR3 sequence: CASSDDQGGTEAFF. CDR3 DNA: TGTGCCAGCAGTGATGATCAGGGCGGCACTGAAGCTTTCTTT.

The CDR3 loop reads CASQDRVSGGTEAFF. CDR3 in DNA: TGTGCCAGCCAGGACAGGGTTTCAGGGGGCACTGAAGCTTTCTTT. The chain joins TRBV19 to TRBJ1-1; 8 positions match TRBD1. This CDR3 contains 15 residues. V dropped 9 bases and J dropped 4; count of bases not matched to a gene: 13. Germline CDR1 and CDR2: LNHDA and SQIVND (reference sequence).

This rearrangement joins TRBV6-5 to TRBJ2-7; 7 nucleotides agree with TRBD1. Per the germline V gene, CDR1 is MNHEY and CDR2 is SVGAGI. V shed 5 bases and J 0 bases; nucleotides not matched to a gene: 4. The CDR3 loop spans 14 amino acids. The CDR3 DNA sequence: TGTGCCAGCAGTCCCGACAGGGTCTCCTACGAGCAGTACTTC. This codes for CASSPDRVSYEQYF.

This sequence joins TRBV24-1 and TRBJ1-5; 7 bases agree with TRBD1. After removal of 3 bases from V and 5 bases from J, the junction contained 9 bases not matched to a gene. Looked up from germline, CDR1 is KGHDR and CDR2 is SFDVKD. CDR3 length: 16 residues. This CDR3 reads CATSDDTGEEHQPQHF. CDR3 DNA: TGTGCCACCAGTGATGACACAGGGGAAGAGCATCAGCCCCAGCATTTT.

The V gene is TRBV6-5, the J gene TRBJ1-5; 7 positions agree with TRBD1. Germline CDR1 and CDR2: MNHEY and SVGAGI. V shed 5 bases and J 3 bases; nucleotides not matched to a gene: 4. The CDR3 covers 14 residues. In DNA form, the CDR3 reads TGTGCCAGCAGTCCCACAGGGGTCAATCAGCCCCAGCATTTT. Protein sequence: CASSPTGVNQPQHF.

The J gene is TRBJ1-1, the V gene TRBV6-1; 7 bases match TRBD1. The germline gives CDR1 MNHNS, CDR2 SASEGT. The CDR3 spans 15 residues. V dropped 9 bases and J dropped 5; count of bases not matched to a gene: 15. CDR3 sequence: CASTGTAKVETEAFF. Here the CDR3 DNA reads TGTGCCAGTACCGGGACAGCGAAGGTAGAGACTGAAGCTTTCTTT.

The chain recombines TRBV2 with TRBJ1-5, with a possible D match to TRBD1 (5 bases). Germline V gene lookup returns CDR1 SNHLY and CDR2 FYNNEI. This CDR3 has 15 amino acids. Trimming shortened V by 5 bases and J by 5 bases, and 16 bases separated the two germline ends. The CDR3 DNA sequence: TGTGCCAGCAGTCCCCCCCCGACCAGGGATCAGCCCCAGCATTTT. Its protein product is CASSPPPTRDQPQHF.

A few counts support this clone. The CDR3 region is CASSSWTSGTSSYEQYF. CDR3 in DNA: TGTGCCAGCAGCTCTTGGACTAGCGGGACCTCCTCCTACGAGCAGTACTTC. The V gene is TRBV11-2, the J gene TRBJ2-7, with 12 bases that match TRBD2. From germline, CDR1 is SGHAT and CDR2 FQNNGV. The CDR3 consists of 17 residues. J was trimmed by 0 bases and V by 4 bases; bases with no gene match: 7.

The chain combines TRBV10-3 with TRBJ2-1; D is ambiguous. Deletions cut 5 bases from V and 4 bases from J, with 9 bases between. The CDR3 totals 13 residues. Germline V gene sequence: CDR1 ENHRY, CDR2 SYGVKD. The CDR3 spells CAISPGPYNEQFF. The CDR3 nucleotides are TGTGCCATCAGTCCAGGTCCATACAATGAGCAGTTCTTC.

The rearrangement uses TRBV4-1 and TRBJ1-3; TRBD1 matches at 8 bases. CDR1 is MGHRA, CDR2 YSYEKL, per germline. The CDR3 is 14 amino acids. J was trimmed by 6 bases and V by 7 bases; bases with no gene match: 8. CDR3 sequence (DNA): TGCGCCAGCACCAAGACAGGGGTTGAAAACACCATATATTTT. Protein: CASTKTGVENTIYF.

V gene TRBV6-2 or TRBV6-3 combines with J gene TRBJ1-5; D is unclear. V gave up 6 bases and J gave up 3 bases, with 12 bases separating them. Looked up from germline, CDR1 is MNHEY and CDR2 is SVGEGT. The CDR3 runs 14 residues. CDR3 sequence: CASSLGRPNQPQHF. The CDR3 DNA sequence: TGTGCCAGCAGCCTGGGGAGGCCCAATCAGCCCCAGCATTTT.

This chain joins TRBV4-2 and TRBJ2-7; TRBD2 might be the D (5 bases). V was shortened by 4 bases and J by 3 bases, with 10 bases between the two germline ends. Looked up from germline, CDR1 is LGHNA and CDR2 is YNFKEQ. The CDR3 runs to 13 residues. CDR3 in DNA: TGTGCCAGCAGCCTTCCCGGAGGCTACGAGCAGTACTTC. Translation: CASSLPGGYEQYF.

The genes are TRBV3-1 (or the pseudogene TRBV3-2) and TRBJ1-6; 9 bases map to TRBD1. Germline V gene sequence: CDR1 LGHDT, CDR2 YNNKEL (reference sequence). The CDR3 length is 14 residues. The junction had 5 bases not matched to a gene; V was cut back by 4 bases and J by 10 bases. CDR3 nucleotides: TGTGCCAGCAGCCCGGACAGGGGACGCTCACCCCTCCACTTT. Its protein is CASSPDRGRSPLHF.

The chain is built from TRBV12-3 or TRBV12-4 and TRBJ1-1; D perhaps matches TRBD1 (6 bases). The CDR3 contains 13 residues. V was pared by 6 bases and J by 4 bases, with 12 bases between. CDR3 DNA sequence: TGTGCCAGCAGCCTACAGGGTCCCACTGAAGCTTTCTTT. This encodes CASSLQGPTEAFF.

This clone appeared once. This chain uses TRBV10-3 with TRBJ1-2; D is perhaps TRBD1 (5 bases). The CDR3 consists of 15 residues. The germline V gene has CDR1 ENHRY and CDR2 SYGVKD. The germline V and J ends were trimmed by 0 bases and 2 bases, with 10 bases remaining between them. CDR3 sequence: CAISESPQGNYGYTF. The CDR3 DNA is TGTGCCATCAGTGAGTCACCCCAGGGAAACTATGGCTACACCTTC.

This clone was detected once. The chain carries TRBV28 and TRBJ2-3, with D perhaps matching TRBD1 (5 bases). Germline V lookup: CDR1 MDHEN, CDR2 SYDVKM. The CDR3 covers 16 residues. The V and J ends lost 6 bases and 0 bases respectively, with 16 bases between them. The CDR3 coding sequence is TGTGCCAGCAGCTCACCTAGTGGGGCTAGCACAGATACGCAGTATTTT. Its protein product is CASSSPSGASTDTQYF.

The rearrangement uses TRBV5-4 and TRBJ2-1; 16 nucleotides match TRBD2. CDR1 SGHNT and CDR2 YYREEE come from the germline V gene (reference sequence). J gave up 10 bases and V 3 bases, and 4 bases lay outside the gene matches. This CDR3 is 15 amino acids long. The CDR3 reads CASSSGTSGRGEQFF. Here the CDR3 DNA reads TGTGCCAGCAGCTCGGGGACTAGCGGGAGGGGGGAGCAGTTCTTC.

The chain links TRBV7-3 to TRBJ1-1; 7 bases fit TRBD1. The junction had 10 bases not matched to a gene; V was cut back by 5 bases and J by 4 bases. CDR3 length: 15 amino acids. The germline V gene has CDR1 SGHTA and CDR2 FQGTGA. CDR3: CASSLRQGMVTEAFF. In nucleotides, the CDR3 is TGTGCCAGCAGCCTAAGACAGGGAATGGTCACTGAAGCTTTCTTT.

The chain uses TRBV12-5 and TRBJ2-4; no clear D. V lost 3 bases, J lost 9 bases, and 9 bases lay in between. Germline values: CDR1 LGHNT, CDR2 FRNRAP. This CDR3 has 12 residues. CDR3 sequence reads: CASGFLNGIQYF. In nucleotides, the CDR3 is TGTGCTAGTGGTTTTCTAAACGGCATTCAGTACTTC.

In this sample, this clone turned up once. This chain links TRBV6-5 with TRBJ1-5; D unresolved. Germline lookup yields CDR1 MNHEY and CDR2 SVGAGI. The CDR3 consists of 13 residues. Trimming cost V 8 bases and J 8 bases, with 16 bases left between them. CDR3 DNA: TGTGCCAGCCAACCTGGGAGGATGAAGCCCCAGCATTTT. Translation gives CASQPGRMKPQHF.

V usage is TRBV29-1 and J usage is TRBJ2-1, with D perhaps TRBD2 (5 bases). This CDR3 is 14 amino acids long. V shed 1 base and J shed 3 bases, with 10 bases lying between them. Germline CDR1 is SQVTM and CDR2 is ANQGSEA. CDR3 amino acids: CSVEGERYYNEQFF. The DNA for the CDR3 is TGCAGCGTTGAAGGGGAGAGGTACTACAATGAGCAGTTCTTC.

Here the CDR3 DNA reads TGTGCCAGTAGTGTCCCCCCCGGACTACCCTCCTACGAGCAGTACTTC. It encodes CASSVPPGLPSYEQYF. The genes are TRBV19 and TRBJ2-7, with D perhaps TRBD2 (6 bases). CDR3 length: 16 residues. The germline V gene encodes CDR1 LNHDA and CDR2 SQIVND (reference sequence). The ends were cut back, 5 bases at V and 0 bases at J, with 17 bases in the middle.

CDR3 nucleotides: TGTGCCAGCAGCCCCCCCGACGGAGAGAGGGAGACCCAGTACTTC. Its translation: CASSPPDGERETQYF. This chain links TRBV7-2 with TRBJ2-5, with D unresolved. The V gene's germline CDR1 is SGHTA and CDR2 FQGNSA. V shed 5 bases and J shed 5 bases, with 18 bases lying between them. CDR3 size: 15 residues.

The chain joins TRBV7-9 to TRBJ2-5, with 8 bases fitting TRBD1. This CDR3 has 14 amino acids. Germline V gene sequence: CDR1 SEHNR, CDR2 FQNEAQ (reference sequence). J was trimmed by 4 bases and V by 2 bases; bases with no gene match: 3. This CDR3 reads CASSLTTGVETQYF. Written as DNA, the CDR3 is TGTGCCAGCAGCTTAACGACAGGGGTAGAGACCCAGTACTTC.

This chain connects TRBV5-6 to TRBJ1-4; a weak D match, TRBD1 (6 bases). The CDR3 is 17 amino acids. CDR1 SGHDT and CDR2 YYEEEE come from the germline V gene. Trimming shortened V by 3 bases and J by 8 bases, and 23 bases separated the two germline ends. CDR3: CASSSPAWTAGREKLFF. For the CDR3, the DNA is TGTGCCAGCAGCTCCCCGGCCTGGACAGCCGGGAGGGAAAAACTGTTTTTT. Variable domain in full (rest from reference TRBV5-6 and TRBJ1-4): DAGVTQSPTHLIKTRGQQVTLRCSPKSGHDTVSWYQQALGQGPQFIFQYYEEEERQRGNFPDRFSGHQFPNYSSELNVNALLLGDSALYLCASSSPAWTAGREKLFFGSGTQLSVL.

The chain recombines TRBV4-1 with TRBJ2-3, with D perhaps TRBD2 (6 bases). Between the trimmed V and J ends, which lost 8 bases and 2 bases, there was a span of 20 bases. This CDR3 has 16 amino acids. Germline loops: CDR1 MGHRA, CDR2 YSYEKL. CDR3 amino acids: CASGGNRDLFTDTQYF. CDR3 DNA: TGCGCCAGCGGAGGGAACCGGGACTTATTCACAGATACGCAGTATTTT.